Shown below are 27 T cell receptor beta chains from a single sample sequenced in a study of CD8 T cells in Susac syndrome. With random hexamers, roughly 0.45 to 1 ug RNA was reverse transcribed. TCRdb analysed the immunoSEQ multiplex PCR reads with MiXCR anew, one entry per CDR3 protein. This table has approximately 270,000 distinct CDR3 sequences, 80% to 95% appearing once. The sample was CD4+ T cells from PBMCs. All receptors derive from a human donor with multiple sclerosis.

This chain connects TRBV7-6 to TRBJ2-5, with 8 bases identical to TRBD2. V shed 5 bases, J shed 4 bases, and the junction held 9 bases outside the gene matches. CDR3 length: 15 amino acids. Germline assignment: CDR1 SGHVS and CDR2 FNYEAQ. The CDR3 bases are TGTGCCAGCAGCGCCACCCTGGCGGGAGGAGAGACCCAGTACTTC. Encoded protein: CASSATLAGGETQYF.

The chain carries TRBV6-6 and TRBJ2-7; perhaps TRBD1 as D (6 bases). This CDR3 is 14 amino acids long. With 7 bases removed from V and 1 base from J, the gap between germline ends came to 14 bases. Germline CDR1 reads MNHNY; CDR2 reads SVGAGI (reference sequence). The CDR3 spells CASTPVDSSYEQYF. The CDR3 bases are TGTGCCAGCACCCCCGTGGACAGTTCCTACGAGCAGTACTTC.

The chain has TRBV5-1 and TRBJ2-5; D is unclear. Germline CDR1 is SGHRS and CDR2 is YFSETQ. The CDR3 has 14 residues. With 0 bases removed from V and 2 bases from J, the gap between germline ends came to 8 bases. CDR3 region: CASSLVDLQETQYF. CDR3 nucleotide sequence: TGCGCCAGCAGCTTGGTGGACCTACAAGAGACCCAGTACTTC.

The chain carries TRBV5-6 and TRBJ2-3, with a tentative D call TRBD1 (6 bases). CDR3 size: 14 residues. From germline, CDR1 is SGHDT and CDR2 YYEEEE. V lost 2 bases and J lost 3, with 10 bases in between. CDR3 nucleotide sequence: TGTGCCAGCAGCTTAGTTAGGGGGACAGATACGCAGTATTTT. Its protein product is CASSLVRGTDTQYF. The entire variable domain, with the rest obtained from reference TRBV5-6 and TRBJ2-3, is as follows: DAGVTQSPTHLIKTRGQQVTLRCSPKSGHDTVSWYQQALGQGPQFIFQYYEEEERQRGNFPDRFSGHQFPNYSSELNVNALLLGDSALYLCASSLVRGTDTQYFGPGTRLTVL.

The rearrangement joins TRBV25-1 to TRBJ2-1; maybe TRBD1 (6 bases). The CDR3 is made up of 14 amino acids. Germline CDR1 and CDR2: MGHDK and SYGVNS. Trimming took 5 bases from V and 8 from J, leaving 16 bases between them. CDR3: CASSTYRVSDEQFF. CDR3 nucleotide sequence: TGTGCCAGCAGTACCTACAGGGTTTCGGATGAGCAGTTCTTC.

The DNA of the CDR3 is TGTGCCAGTAGTCCCAGGACTAGTTCCGATGAGCAGTTCTTC. It yields the protein CASSPRTSSDEQFF. This sequence joins TRBV19 and TRBJ2-1; 7 bases fit TRBD2. Per germline, CDR1 LNHDA and CDR2 SQIVND (reference sequence). V was pared by 5 bases and J by 8 bases, with 9 bases of the junction left unmatched. This CDR3 is 14 amino acids long.

This chain joins TRBV27 and TRBJ1-3; a possible D gene is TRBD1 (5 bases). The CDR3 consists of 15 residues. Looked up from germline, CDR1 is MNHEY and CDR2 is SMNVEV (reference sequence). Trimming stripped 2 bases from V and 2 bases from J, with 10 bases between. The CDR3 DNA reads as TGTGCCAGCAGTTTAGGCGGGGCAGCTGGAAACACCATATATTTT. It specifies CASSLGGAAGNTIYF.

The chain combines TRBV20-1 with TRBJ1-5, with 10 bases aligning to TRBD1. Germline trimming cut 0 bases from V and 6 bases from J; bases unmatched to any gene: 11. The CDR3 is 17 amino acids. The germline gives CDR1 DFQATT, CDR2 SNEGSKA (reference sequence). The CDR3 is CSARDRRVWDRGQPQHF. Written as DNA, the CDR3 is TGCAGTGCTAGAGATAGACGCGTATGGGACAGGGGTCAGCCCCAGCATTTT.

The rearrangement uses TRBV19 and TRBJ2-6; TRBD2 might be the D (5 bases). V was cut by 1 base and J by 2 bases, with 9 bases left in between. From germline, CDR1 is LNHDA and CDR2 SQIVND (reference sequence). This CDR3 is built from 16 residues. The CDR3 reads CASSIGRNTGANVLTF. The CDR3 coding sequence is TGTGCCAGTAGTATAGGGAGGAACACTGGGGCCAACGTCCTGACTTTC.

The chain combines TRBV7-3 with TRBJ2-3; D tentatively reads TRBD1 or TRBD2 (6 bases each). The V and J ends lost 5 bases and 3 bases respectively, with 12 bases between them. Germline V gene data show CDR1 as SGHTA and CDR2 as FQGTGA. The CDR3 has 14 amino acids. The CDR3 region is CASSPGGTTDTQYF. For the CDR3, the DNA is TGTGCCAGCAGCCCTGGAGGGACAACAGATACGCAGTATTTT.

CDR3 sequence: CASSLLVLGLGERETQYF. CDR3 in DNA: TGCGCCAGCAGCTTGCTCGTCTTAGGACTAGGAGAGAGGGAGACCCAGTACTTC. This chain joins TRBV5-1 and TRBJ2-5, with TRBD2 identical over 7 bases. CDR1 and CDR2 from the germline V gene are SGHRS and YFSETQ. The CDR3 is made up of 18 amino acids. V dropped 1 base and J dropped 5; count of bases not matched to a gene: 17.

V is TRBV28 and J is TRBJ2-7; D tentatively reads TRBD1 or TRBD2 (5 bases each). V lost 6 bases and J 4 bases, leaving 19 bases between the germline ends. The V gene's germline CDR1 is MDHEN and CDR2 SYDVKM. The CDR3 has 15 amino acids. CDR3 loop: CASSSIRDGIYEQYF. CDR3 nucleotides: TGTGCCAGCAGCTCCATCCGGGACGGAATATACGAGCAGTACTTC.

The rearrangement uses TRBV2 and TRBJ2-6; no clear D gene. The germline CDR1 and CDR2 sequences are SNHLY and FYNNEI. V gave up 3 bases and J gave up 6 bases, with 12 bases separating them. The CDR3 sequence is 15 residues long. The CDR3, as DNA: TGTGCCAGCAGTGAGAGGTCAGGTACGGCCAACGTCCTGACTTTC. Protein product: CASSERSGTANVLTF.

The gene calls are TRBV14 and TRBJ2-3; no clear D gene. This CDR3 is 14 amino acids long. V was shortened by 0 bases and J by 4 bases, with 8 bases between the two germline ends. The germline gives CDR1 SGHDN, CDR2 FVKESK. The CDR3 DNA reads as TGTGCCAGCAGCCAAGAACTCCGGGCAGATACGCAGTATTTT. Translation: CASSQELRADTQYF.

In its sample, this clonotype was seen a few times. V and J are TRBV6-2 or TRBV6-3 and TRBJ1-3, with D hard to call. Germline loops: CDR1 MNHEY, CDR2 SVGEGT. V was pared by 0 bases and J by 4 bases, with 7 bases between. The CDR3 extends over 14 amino acids. The CDR3 bases are TGTGCCAGCAGTTACTCGGAGACCGGAAACACCATATATTTT. Protein sequence: CASSYSETGNTIYF.

This chain joins TRBV10-3 and TRBJ1-3; 7 bases align to TRBD1. Germline lookup yields CDR1 ENHRY and CDR2 SYGVKD. The length of the CDR3 is 13 residues. After removal of 9 bases from V and 4 bases from J, the junction contained 6 bases not matched to a gene. The CDR3 sequence: CAISTGPGNTIYF. The CDR3 coding sequence is TGTGCCATATCGACAGGGCCAGGAAACACCATATATTTT.

Only one count was recorded for this clonotype. This sequence joins TRBV6-5 and TRBJ1-2; D gene uncertain. Trimming took 5 bases from V and 8 from J, leaving 15 bases between them. This CDR3 spans 13 amino acids. Germline CDR1 and CDR2: MNHEY and SVGAGI. As DNA, the CDR3 is TGTGCCAGCAGTCGGACGCTGGTGGGAGGCTACACCTTC. Its translation is CASSRTLVGGYTF.

The chain carries TRBV4-2 and TRBJ2-7; 12 bases align to TRBD2. V was clipped by 0 bases and J by 4 bases; unmatched bases: 10. The germline V gene encodes CDR1 LGHNA and CDR2 YNFKEQ. This CDR3 contains 18 residues. In nucleotides, the CDR3 is TGTGCCAGCAGCCAAGATCTTGCTAGCGGGAGGGCCGGGTACGAGCAGTACGTC. Encoded protein: CASSQDLASGRAGYEQYV.

The J gene is TRBJ1-1, the V gene TRBV9, with 7 bases aligning to TRBD1. With V trimmed by 4 bases and J by 4 bases, 10 bases remained unmatched. Germline CDR1 and CDR2: SGDLS and YYNGEE. The length of the CDR3 is 15 residues. CDR3 bases: TGTGCCAGCAGCACCCGAGAGGCAGGGGGCACTGAAGCTTTCTTT. It encodes CASSTREAGGTEAFF.

The chain couples TRBV29-1 to TRBJ2-5, with D tentatively TRBD1 or TRBD2 (7 bases each). This CDR3 spans 13 amino acids. V shed 8 bases and J shed 5 bases, with 18 bases lying between them. Germline V lookup: CDR1 SQVTM, CDR2 ANQGSEA. CDR3 sequence (DNA): TGCAGCTCCCAGGGAGGGGGCAGGGAGACCCAGTACTTC. Amino acid sequence: CSSQGGGRETQYF.

The chain combines TRBV5-4 with TRBJ2-5; D gene uncertain. V was clipped by 3 bases and J by 0 bases, with 12 bases between them. The CDR3 contains 15 residues. The germline CDR1 and CDR2 sequences are SGHNT and YYREEE (reference sequence). CDR3 region: CASSSTSQHQETQYF. CDR3 nucleotides: TGTGCCAGCAGCTCGACCTCACAGCACCAAGAGACCCAGTACTTC.

The rearrangement links TRBV7-6 to TRBJ1-4; D call uncertain. V shed 7 bases and J shed 7 bases, with 4 bases lying between them. Germline-derived CDR1 and CDR2 are SGHVS and FNYEAQ. The CDR3 sequence is 10 residues long. This chain's CDR3 is CASTVEKLFF. The CDR3 bases are TGTGCCAGCACGGTTGAAAAACTGTTTTTT.

The chain has TRBV12-3 or TRBV12-4 and TRBJ1-5; D gene unclear. Trimming removed 2 bases from V and 4 bases from J, with 6 bases in between. CDR3 length: 13 amino acids. The CDR3 DNA reads TGTGCCAGCAGTTTACAGGAGAATCAGCCCCAGCATTTT. It specifies CASSLQENQPQHF.

The V call is TRBV24-1, the J call TRBJ1-5, with a weak D call TRBD1 (5 bases). Germline lookup yields CDR1 KGHDR and CDR2 SFDVKD. Trimming cost V 5 bases and J 3 bases, with 10 bases left between them. The CDR3 is 14 residues long. The CDR3 sequence: CATSGGLYNQPQHF. In DNA form, the CDR3 reads TGTGCCACCAGTGGGGGACTCTACAATCAGCCCCAGCATTTT.

The CDR3 region has the DNA TGCGCCAGCTCCACCTCCCGGGACAGGGAAGGTAAGGGGATTCAGCCCCAGCATTTT. This encodes CASSTSRDREGKGIQPQHF. The V and J genes are TRBV5-1 and TRBJ1-5; 9 nucleotides align to TRBD1. The J segment lost 6 bases and the V segment lost 7 bases, leaving 23 bases of the junction unmatched. The CDR3 is 19 amino acids. Germline V gene lookup returns CDR1 SGHRS and CDR2 YFSETQ.

A note on this clonotype: The germline gene is not matched at one end of the junction; a read error may be the cause. The chain joins TRBV6-1 to TRBJ1-1; no reliable D call. Germline V lookup: CDR1 MNHNS, CDR2 SASEGT. The CDR3 has 15 residues. The CDR3 region is CASSEDSWYITGAFF. The CDR3 nucleotides read TGTGCCAGCAGTGAAGATTCATGGTATATAACTGGAGCTTTCTTT.

The V call is TRBV5-1, the J call TRBJ2-6; D call uncertain. This CDR3 has 15 amino acids. V was trimmed by 4 bases and J by 4 bases, leaving 12 bases between them. Per the germline V gene, CDR1 is SGHRS and CDR2 is YFSETQ. This CDR3 reads CASSPEVGGANVLTF. CDR3 nucleotide sequence: TGCGCCAGCAGCCCCGAGGTAGGAGGGGCCAACGTCCTGACTTTC.